What follows is one TCR beta chain and its context. Seattle enrolled patients during active infection and tracked them longitudinally. There are 16 residues in the CDR3. As originally analysed: Cell counts per sample came from amplifying reference gene primers. The protocol was immunoSEQ multiplex PCR, while the TCRdb copy is restricted to in-frame clones and leaves out a portion. That table supplies the V and J calls and clone size; D and trimming were determined from the DNA. The sample comprises 250,000 to 300,000 clones, roughly nine tenths of which are singletons, and approximately 12% rests with the top ten. The sample belongs to a study of blood T cell repertoires in COVID-19. Overall study: Acute and convalescent COVID-19 samples came from the United States, Italy and Spain. T cells, B-cell-depleted T cells, or PBMCs supplied cDNA or gDNA.

Sequencing input: peripheral blood. This TCR derives from a woman in her twenties or thirties with COVID-19, enrolled during active disease. The V gene is TRBV21-1, the J gene TRBJ1-1; the table's D call TRBD1 went unverified against the DNA. TRBV21-1 corresponds to a pseudogene. In DNA form, the CDR3 reads TGTGCCAGCAGCAAAGCTCGGACAGGGGGGGTTACGGAAGCTTTCTTT. Translated: CASSKARTGGVTEAFF.